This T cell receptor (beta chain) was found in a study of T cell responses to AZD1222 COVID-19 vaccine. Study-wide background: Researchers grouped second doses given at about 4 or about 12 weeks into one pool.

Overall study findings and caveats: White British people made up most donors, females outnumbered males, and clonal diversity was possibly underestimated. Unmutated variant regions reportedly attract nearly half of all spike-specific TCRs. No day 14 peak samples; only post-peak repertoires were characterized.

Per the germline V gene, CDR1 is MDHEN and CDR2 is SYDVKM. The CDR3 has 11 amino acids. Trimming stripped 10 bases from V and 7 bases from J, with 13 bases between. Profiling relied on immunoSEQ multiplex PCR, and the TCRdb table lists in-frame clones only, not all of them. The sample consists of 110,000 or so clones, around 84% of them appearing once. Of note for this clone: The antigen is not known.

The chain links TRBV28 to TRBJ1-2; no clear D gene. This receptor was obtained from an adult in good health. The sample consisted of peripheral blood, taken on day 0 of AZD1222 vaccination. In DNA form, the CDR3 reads TGTGCCACCTCAGGAGTTGTTGGCTACACCTTC. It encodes CATSGVVGYTF.